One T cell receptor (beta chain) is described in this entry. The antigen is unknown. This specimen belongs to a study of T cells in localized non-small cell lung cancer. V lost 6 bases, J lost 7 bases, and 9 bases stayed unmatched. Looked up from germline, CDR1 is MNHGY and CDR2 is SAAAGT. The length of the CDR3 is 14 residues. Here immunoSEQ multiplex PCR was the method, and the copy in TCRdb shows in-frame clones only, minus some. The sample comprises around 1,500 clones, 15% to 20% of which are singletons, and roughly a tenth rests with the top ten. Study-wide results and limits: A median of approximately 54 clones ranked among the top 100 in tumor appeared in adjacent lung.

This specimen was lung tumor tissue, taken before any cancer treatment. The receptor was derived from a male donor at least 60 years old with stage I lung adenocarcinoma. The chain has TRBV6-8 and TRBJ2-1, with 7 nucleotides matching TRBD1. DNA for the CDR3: TGTGCCAGCAGGAAGAGGACAGGCGCAAATGAGCAGTTCTTC. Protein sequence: CASRKRTGANEQFF.